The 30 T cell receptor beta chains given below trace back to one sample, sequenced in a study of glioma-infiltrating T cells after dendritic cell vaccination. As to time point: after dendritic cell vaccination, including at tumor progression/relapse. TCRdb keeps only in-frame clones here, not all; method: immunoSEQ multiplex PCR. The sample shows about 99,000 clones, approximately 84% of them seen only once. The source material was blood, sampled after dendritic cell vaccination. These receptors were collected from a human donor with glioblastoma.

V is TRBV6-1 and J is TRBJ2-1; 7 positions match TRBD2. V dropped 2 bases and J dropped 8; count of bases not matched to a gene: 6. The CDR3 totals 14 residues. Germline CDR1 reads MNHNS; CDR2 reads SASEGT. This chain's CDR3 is CASSEIRGRDEQFF. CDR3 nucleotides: TGTGCCAGCAGTGAAATACGGGGGAGGGATGAGCAGTTCTTC.

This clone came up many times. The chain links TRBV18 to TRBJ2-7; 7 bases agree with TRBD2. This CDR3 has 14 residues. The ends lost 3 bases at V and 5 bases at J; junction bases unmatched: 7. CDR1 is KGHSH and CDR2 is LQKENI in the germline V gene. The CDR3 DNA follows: TGTGCCAGCTCACCCGTTGGGAGGGTCCACGAGCAGTACTTC. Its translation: CASSPVGRVHEQYF.

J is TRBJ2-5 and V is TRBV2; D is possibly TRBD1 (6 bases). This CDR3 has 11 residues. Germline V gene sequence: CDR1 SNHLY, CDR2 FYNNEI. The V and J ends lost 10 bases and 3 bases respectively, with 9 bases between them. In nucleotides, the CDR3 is TGTGCCACCAGACAGGAAGAGACCCAGTACTTC. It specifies CATRQEETQYF.

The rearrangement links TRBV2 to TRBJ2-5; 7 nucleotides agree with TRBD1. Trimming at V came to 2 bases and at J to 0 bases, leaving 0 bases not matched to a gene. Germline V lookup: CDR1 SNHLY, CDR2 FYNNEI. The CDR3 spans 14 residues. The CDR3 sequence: CASSEQGDQETQYF. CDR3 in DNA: TGTGCCAGCAGTGAACAGGGGGACCAAGAGACCCAGTACTTC.

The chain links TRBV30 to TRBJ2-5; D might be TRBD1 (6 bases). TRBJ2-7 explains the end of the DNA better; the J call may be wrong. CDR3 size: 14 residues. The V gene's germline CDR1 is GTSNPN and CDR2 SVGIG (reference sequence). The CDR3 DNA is TGTGCCTGGAGACGAACAGGGTGGGCCTACGAGCAGTACTTC. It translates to CAWRRTGWAYEQYF.

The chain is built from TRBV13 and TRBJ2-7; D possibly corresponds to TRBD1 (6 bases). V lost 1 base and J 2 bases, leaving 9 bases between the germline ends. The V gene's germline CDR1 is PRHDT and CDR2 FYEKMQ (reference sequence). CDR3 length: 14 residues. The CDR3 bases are TGTGCCAGCAGCTTAGACAGGGCCGCCTACGAGCAGTACTTC. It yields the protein CASSLDRAAYEQYF.

The CDR3 sequence is CASSYSDQPQHF. CDR3 sequence (DNA): TGTGCCAGCAGTTACTCCGATCAGCCCCAGCATTTT. The rearrangement links TRBV6-6 to TRBJ1-5; D gene ambiguous. CDR1 and CDR2 from the germline V gene are MNHNY and SVGAGI (reference sequence). The CDR3 covers 12 residues. V was pared by 0 bases and J by 5 bases, with 2 bases between.

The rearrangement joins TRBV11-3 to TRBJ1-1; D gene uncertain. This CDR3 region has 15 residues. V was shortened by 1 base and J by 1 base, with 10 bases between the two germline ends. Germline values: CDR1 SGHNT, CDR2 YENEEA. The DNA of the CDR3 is TGTGCCAGCAGCTTAGGTCCGGGGAAGAACACTGAAGCTTTCTTT. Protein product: CASSLGPGKNTEAFF. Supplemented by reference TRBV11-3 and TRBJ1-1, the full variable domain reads EAGVVQSPRYKIIEKKQPVAFWCNPISGHNTLYWYLQNLGQGPELLIRYENEEAVDDSQLPKDRFSAERLKGVDSTLKIQPAELGDSAVYLCASSLGPGKNTEAFFGQGTRLTVV.

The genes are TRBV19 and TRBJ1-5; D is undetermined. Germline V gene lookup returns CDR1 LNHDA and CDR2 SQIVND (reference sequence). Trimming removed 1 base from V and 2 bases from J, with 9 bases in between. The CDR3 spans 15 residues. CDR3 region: CASSIVWQGNQPQHF. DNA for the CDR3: TGTGCCAGTAGTATAGTTTGGCAGGGCAATCAGCCCCAGCATTTT.

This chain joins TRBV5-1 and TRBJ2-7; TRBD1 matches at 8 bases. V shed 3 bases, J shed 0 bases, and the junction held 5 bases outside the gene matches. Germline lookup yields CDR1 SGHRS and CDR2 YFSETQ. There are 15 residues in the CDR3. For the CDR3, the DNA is TGCGCCAGCAGCTCGCGAGGGACAGGCTCCTACGAGCAGTACTTC. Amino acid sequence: CASSSRGTGSYEQYF.

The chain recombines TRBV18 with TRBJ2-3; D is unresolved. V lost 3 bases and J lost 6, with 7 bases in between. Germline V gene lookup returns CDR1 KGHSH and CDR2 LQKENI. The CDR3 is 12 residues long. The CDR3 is CASSPGRDTQYF. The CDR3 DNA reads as TGTGCCAGCTCACCGGGCCGGGATACGCAGTATTTT.

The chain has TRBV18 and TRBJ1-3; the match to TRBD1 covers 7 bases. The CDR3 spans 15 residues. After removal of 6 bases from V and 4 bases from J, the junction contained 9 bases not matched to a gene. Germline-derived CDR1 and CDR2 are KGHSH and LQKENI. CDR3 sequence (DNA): TGTGCCAGCTCGTATCAACAGGGGCCGGGAAACACCATATATTTT. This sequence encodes CASSYQQGPGNTIYF.

The CDR3 DNA sequence: TGTGCCAGCAGTTATTCGGCCAGCGGGGGGGCCATCCGGTTTATCGAGACCCAGTACTTC. It translates to CASSYSASGGAIRFIETQYF. The chain links TRBV6-9 to TRBJ2-5; 10 nucleotides match TRBD2. This CDR3 has 20 amino acids. Germline CDR1 and CDR2: MNHGY and SVAAGI. The V and J ends lost 0 bases and 5 bases, in that order; junction bases with no gene match: 18.

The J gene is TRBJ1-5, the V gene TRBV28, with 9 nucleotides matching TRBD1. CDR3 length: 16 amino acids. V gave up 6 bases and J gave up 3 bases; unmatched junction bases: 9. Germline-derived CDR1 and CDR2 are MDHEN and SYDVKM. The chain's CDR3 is CASRPPGQGFNQPQHF. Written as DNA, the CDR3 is TGTGCCAGCAGACCCCCGGGACAGGGTTTCAATCAGCCCCAGCATTTT. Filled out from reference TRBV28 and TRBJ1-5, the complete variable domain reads DVKVTQSSRYLVKRTGEKVFLECVQDMDHENMFWYRQDPGLGLRLIYFSYDVKMKEKGDIPEGYSVSREKKERFSLILESASTNQTSMYLCASRPPGQGFNQPQHFGDGTRLSIL.

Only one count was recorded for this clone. Here the CDR3 reads CASSSVAGLNEQYF. CDR3 in DNA: TGTGCCAGCAGCTCCGTAGCGGGCTTAAACGAGCAGTACTTC. The V gene is TRBV7-9, the J gene TRBJ2-7; 7 bases align to TRBD2. V shed 4 bases and J 5 bases; nucleotides not matched to a gene: 8. The germline V gene has CDR1 SEHNR and CDR2 FQNEAQ (reference sequence). The CDR3 length is 14 residues.

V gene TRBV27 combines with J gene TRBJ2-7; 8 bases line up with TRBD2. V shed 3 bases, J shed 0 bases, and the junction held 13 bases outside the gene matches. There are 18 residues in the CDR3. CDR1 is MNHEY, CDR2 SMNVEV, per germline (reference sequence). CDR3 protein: CASSFLGGVQRDSYEQYF. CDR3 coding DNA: TGTGCCAGCAGTTTCCTCGGGGGGGTACAGAGGGACTCCTACGAGCAGTACTTC.

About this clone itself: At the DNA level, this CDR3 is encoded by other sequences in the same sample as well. The CDR3 reads CSASPGAFF. The CDR3 nucleotides read TGCAGTGCTAGTCCAGGGGCTTTCTTT. This chain links TRBV20-1 with TRBJ1-1, with D maybe TRBD1 (5 bases). Looked up from germline, CDR1 is DFQATT and CDR2 is SNEGSKA (reference sequence). The CDR3 covers 9 residues. Trimming stripped 3 bases from V and 11 bases from J, with 7 bases between.

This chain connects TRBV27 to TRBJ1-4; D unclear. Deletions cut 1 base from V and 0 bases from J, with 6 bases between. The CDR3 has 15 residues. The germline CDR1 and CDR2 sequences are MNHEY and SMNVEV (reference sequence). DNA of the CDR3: TGTGCCAGCAGTTTATTCGGTGCAACTAATGAAAAACTGTTTTTT. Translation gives CASSLFGATNEKLFF.

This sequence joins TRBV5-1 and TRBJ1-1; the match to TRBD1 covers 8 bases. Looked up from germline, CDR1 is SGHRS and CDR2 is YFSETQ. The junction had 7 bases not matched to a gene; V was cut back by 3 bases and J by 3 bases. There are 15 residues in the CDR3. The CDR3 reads CASSSGQGPYTEAFF. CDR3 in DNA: TGCGCCAGCAGCTCCGGACAGGGCCCATACACTGAAGCTTTCTTT.

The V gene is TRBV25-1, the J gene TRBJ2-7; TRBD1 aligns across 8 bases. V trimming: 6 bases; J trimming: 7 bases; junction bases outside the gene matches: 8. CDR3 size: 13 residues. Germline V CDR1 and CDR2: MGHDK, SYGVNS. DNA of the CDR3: TGTGCCAGCAGAAAGACAGGGGTGCGGGAGCAGTACTTC. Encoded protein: CASRKTGVREQYF.

CDR3 region: CASSLEGSGEQFF. CDR3 bases: TGTGCCAGCAGTTTGGAGGGATCGGGTGAGCAGTTCTTC. The chain links TRBV6-5 to TRBJ2-1; the D gene is possibly TRBD2 (6 bases). From germline, CDR1 is MNHEY and CDR2 SVGAGI. Deletions cut 4 bases from V and 9 bases from J, with 13 bases between. CDR3 length: 13 amino acids.

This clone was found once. The CDR3 nucleotides read TGCGCCAGCAGCCCCCGTGGGGGGGGGCAGGAGGAAAAACTGTTTTTT. Translating gives CASSPRGGGQEEKLFF. V and J are TRBV4-1 and TRBJ1-4, with a tentative D call TRBD1 (6 bases). Trimming shortened V by 4 bases and J by 8 bases, and 20 bases separated the two germline ends. In germline, CDR1 is MGHRA, CDR2 YSYEKL. The CDR3 loop spans 16 amino acids.

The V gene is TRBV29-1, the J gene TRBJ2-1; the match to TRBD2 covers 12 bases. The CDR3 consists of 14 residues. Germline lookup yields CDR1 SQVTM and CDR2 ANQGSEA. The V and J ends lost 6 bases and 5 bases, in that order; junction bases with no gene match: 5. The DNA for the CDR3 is TGCAGCGTCAGACTAGCGGGAGTCCACAATGAGCAGTTCTTC. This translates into CSVRLAGVHNEQFF.

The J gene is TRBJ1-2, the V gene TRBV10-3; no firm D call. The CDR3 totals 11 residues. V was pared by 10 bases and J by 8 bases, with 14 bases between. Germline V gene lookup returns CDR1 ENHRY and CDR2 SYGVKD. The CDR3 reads CATHEGAGYTF. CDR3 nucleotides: TGTGCCACTCACGAAGGAGCCGGCTACACCTTC.

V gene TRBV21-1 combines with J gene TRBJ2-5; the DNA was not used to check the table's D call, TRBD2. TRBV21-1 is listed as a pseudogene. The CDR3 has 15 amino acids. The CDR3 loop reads CASSKAALAGETQYF. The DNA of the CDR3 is TGTGCCAGCAGCAAAGCCGCACTAGCGGGGGAGACCCAGTACTTC.

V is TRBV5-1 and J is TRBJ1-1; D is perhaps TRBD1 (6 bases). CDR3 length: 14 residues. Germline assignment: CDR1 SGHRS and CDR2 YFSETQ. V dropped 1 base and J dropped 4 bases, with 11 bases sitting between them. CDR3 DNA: TGCGCCAGCAGCTTGCGTCAGGGGATCACTGAAGCTTTCTTT. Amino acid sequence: CASSLRQGITEAFF.

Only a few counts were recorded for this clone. CDR3 coding DNA: TGTGCCATCAGTGAGTTCGGACAGGCGGGCGAGCAGTACTTC. Translating gives CAISEFGQAGEQYF. The chain uses TRBV10-3 and TRBJ2-7, with 7 bases that match TRBD1. The trim removed 1 base at V and 6 bases at J, leaving 6 bases unmatched. The CDR3 totals 14 residues. Germline-derived CDR1 and CDR2 are ENHRY and SYGVKD.

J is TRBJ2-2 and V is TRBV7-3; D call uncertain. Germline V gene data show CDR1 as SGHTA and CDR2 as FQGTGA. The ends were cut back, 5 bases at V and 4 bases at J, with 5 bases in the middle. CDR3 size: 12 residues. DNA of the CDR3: TGTGCCAGCAGCCCCCTCACCGGGGAGCTGTTTTTT. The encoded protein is CASSPLTGELFF.

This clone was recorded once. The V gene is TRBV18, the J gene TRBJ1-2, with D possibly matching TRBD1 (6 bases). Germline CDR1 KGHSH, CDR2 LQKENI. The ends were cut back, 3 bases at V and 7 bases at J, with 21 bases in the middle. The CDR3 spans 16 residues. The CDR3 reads CASSPGTRSGVGGYTF. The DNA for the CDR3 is TGTGCCAGCTCACCGGGGACACGAAGTGGAGTGGGTGGCTACACCTTC.

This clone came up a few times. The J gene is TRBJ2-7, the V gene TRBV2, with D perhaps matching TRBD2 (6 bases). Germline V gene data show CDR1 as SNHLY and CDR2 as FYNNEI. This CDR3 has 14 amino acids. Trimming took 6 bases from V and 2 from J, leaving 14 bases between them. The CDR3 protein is CASRLLARAYEQYF. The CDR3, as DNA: TGTGCCAGCAGGCTTCTAGCGAGGGCCTACGAGCAGTACTTC. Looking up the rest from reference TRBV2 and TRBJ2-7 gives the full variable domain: EPEVTQTPSHQVTQMGQEVILRCVPISNHLYFYWYRQILGQKVEFLVSFYNNEISEKSEIFDDQFSVERPDGSNFTLKIRSTKLEDSAMYFCASRLLARAYEQYFGPGTRLTVT.